The 18 T cell receptor beta chains reported below all come from one sample, sequenced in a study of cytomegalovirus exposure and HLA in healthy donors. The PCR contained 60 Vbeta and 13 Jbeta primers. Generated by immunoSEQ multiplex PCR, the TCRdb table keeps only in-frame clones and is missing some. This table has roughly 120,000 clones, around 73% appearing once. Sequenced sample: PBMCs. These receptors originate from a woman aged 35 to 49 in good health and CMV-seropositive.

V is TRBV7-6 and J is TRBJ2-3; 13 bases line up with TRBD2. CDR1 SGHVS and CDR2 FNYEAQ come from the germline V gene. CDR3 length: 17 residues. V gave up 6 bases and J gave up 2 bases; unmatched junction bases: 8. The CDR3 bases are TGTGCCAGCAGGGGACTAGCGGGGTCCCCTAACACAGATACGCAGTATTTT. Its translation is CASRGLAGSPNTDTQYF.

This clone was seen a single time. This chain links TRBV5-1 with TRBJ2-7; TRBD1 is a possible D gene (5 bases). CDR1 is SGHRS and CDR2 is YFSETQ in the germline V gene. Trimming removed 3 bases from V and 7 bases from J, with 17 bases in between. The CDR3 is 14 residues long. The CDR3 DNA reads as TGCGCCAGCAGCTCCGGGCAGGGAAGGCGAGAGCAGTACTTC. Translating gives CASSSGQGRREQYF.

This chain uses TRBV29-1 with TRBJ1-1; no definite D call. CDR1 is SQVTM and CDR2 is ANQGSEA in the germline V gene. The CDR3 has 13 residues. Trimming pared 4 bases from V and 0 bases from J, leaving 9 bases between. The CDR3 nucleotides read TGCAGCGTTGTGAGGAGGTTGAACACTGAAGCTTTCTTT. Amino acids: CSVVRRLNTEAFF.

The chain is built from TRBV10-3 and TRBJ1-2; TRBD1 agrees at 10 bases. This CDR3 comprises 13 residues. The J segment lost 6 bases and the V segment lost 5 bases, leaving 3 bases of the junction unmatched. CDR1 and CDR2 (germline): ENHRY, SYGVKD. The DNA for the CDR3 is TGTGCCATCAGTCTCGACAGGGGGCATGGCTACACCTTC. The encoded protein is CAISLDRGHGYTF.

This chain connects TRBV6-5 to TRBJ1-5; unclear D gene. V gave up 5 bases and J gave up 0 bases, with 8 bases separating them. The CDR3 is made up of 14 amino acids. Looked up from germline, CDR1 is MNHEY and CDR2 is SVGAGI. The DNA of the CDR3 is TGTGCCAGCAGTCAACTTTATAGCAATCAGCCCCAGCATTTT. This translates into CASSQLYSNQPQHF.

The V gene is TRBV29-1, the J gene TRBJ2-5; TRBD1 matches 8 bases. V lost 6 bases, J lost 1 base, and 1 base stayed unmatched. Germline-derived CDR1 and CDR2 are SQVTM and ANQGSEA. This CDR3 is 12 amino acids long. The CDR3 reads CSVTGVQETQYF. The CDR3 DNA follows: TGCAGCGTGACAGGGGTCCAAGAGACCCAGTACTTC.

V is TRBV5-1 and J is TRBJ1-1, with TRBD1 identical over 8 bases. V was clipped by 2 bases and J by 3 bases; unmatched bases: 6. The CDR3 has 15 residues. The germline gives CDR1 SGHRS, CDR2 YFSETQ. CDR3: CASSLVGTGDTEAFF. The CDR3 DNA sequence: TGCGCCAGCAGCTTAGTAGGGACAGGAGACACTGAAGCTTTCTTT.

For this clone: Within the sample, other DNA sequences also encode this same CDR3. V usage is TRBV7-9 and J usage is TRBJ1-4; no firm D call. There are 13 residues in the CDR3. Germline lookup yields CDR1 SEHNR and CDR2 FQNEAQ (reference sequence). V was clipped by 1 base and J by 8 bases, with 8 bases between them. CDR3 coding DNA: TGTGCCAGCAGCTTAGGGACGGGGGAAAAACTGTTTTTT. This sequence encodes CASSLGTGEKLFF.

The rearrangement joins TRBV7-9 to TRBJ1-4; D possibly corresponds to TRBD1 (5 bases). Trimming took off 5 bases at V and 8 bases at J, with 21 bases between the two ends. The CDR3 sequence is 16 residues long. The germline gives CDR1 SEHNR, CDR2 FQNEAQ (reference sequence). CDR3 bases: TGTGCCAGCAGCCCTCCCCAAGGAGGGGTAGAGGAAAAACTGTTTTTT. Translated: CASSPPQGGVEEKLFF.

The genes are TRBV4-1 and TRBJ1-1, with a tentative D call TRBD1 (6 bases). The CDR3 runs 15 residues. Germline V gene sequence: CDR1 MGHRA, CDR2 YSYEKL. The V end lost 3 bases, the J end lost 4 bases, and 15 bases lay between the germline ends. The CDR3: CASSQGGGGGTEAFF. The CDR3 DNA sequence: TGCGCCAGCAGCCAGGGGGGCGGGGGGGGCACTGAAGCTTTCTTT.

This chain joins TRBV6-5 and TRBJ2-2, with 7 bases fitting TRBD1. Trimming at V came to 5 bases and at J to 3 bases, leaving 6 bases not matched to a gene. CDR1 MNHEY and CDR2 SVGAGI come from the germline V gene. The CDR3 runs to 15 residues. In DNA, the CDR3 is TGTGCCAGCAGTCCGACAGGGTCTGACACCGGGGAGCTGTTTTTT. Translating it yields CASSPTGSDTGELFF.

This clone was counted between two and nine times. The chain is built from TRBV7-2 and TRBJ2-7; 9 bases map to TRBD2. V gave up 5 bases and J gave up 3 bases; unmatched junction bases: 8. Germline CDR1 is SGHTA and CDR2 is FQGNSA. The CDR3 has 15 amino acids. The CDR3, as DNA: TGTGCCAGCAGCACTTGGACTAGCGTGGGCTACGAGCAGTACTTC. It specifies CASSTWTSVGYEQYF.

A remark on this clone: Relative to the germline gene, one junction end is altered; a read error may explain this. V and J are TRBV7-2 and TRBJ2-3; TRBD2 matches 10 bases. The germline CDR1 and CDR2 sequences are SGHTA and FQGNSA. The length of the CDR3 is 13 residues. The CDR3 DNA sequence: TGTGCCAGCAGCTTTTCTAGCGGGGGTCAATCCCGTTTT. Protein product: CASSFSSGGQSRF.

The J gene is TRBJ1-2, the V gene TRBV7-2, with 8 bases matching TRBD1. J was trimmed by 8 bases and V by 2 bases; bases with no gene match: 7. The CDR3 sequence is 14 residues long. CDR1 and CDR2 from the germline V gene are SGHTA and FQGNSA. The CDR3 sequence: CASSLPGQVGGYTF. The DNA for the CDR3 is TGTGCCAGCAGCTTACCGGGACAGGTCGGAGGCTACACCTTC.

The rearrangement links TRBV6-5 to TRBJ1-2, with unresolved D. The CDR3 totals 11 residues. Trimming took 10 bases from V and 4 from J, leaving 10 bases between them. Per the germline V gene, CDR1 is MNHEY and CDR2 is SVGAGI. Here the CDR3 reads CAIGNSYGYTF. Here the CDR3 DNA reads TGTGCCATCGGGAATAGCTATGGCTACACCTTC.

The genes are TRBV10-2 and TRBJ2-7; 7 bases map to TRBD2. Per the germline V gene, CDR1 is WSHSY and CDR2 is SAAADI. CDR3 length: 12 residues. V gave up 9 bases and J gave up 0 bases; unmatched junction bases: 2. DNA of the CDR3: TGCGCCAGTGGGACTACCTCCTACGAGCAGTACTTC. As protein: CASGTTSYEQYF.

J is TRBJ1-2 and V is TRBV7-8; D is undetermined. Looked up from germline, CDR1 is SGHVS and CDR2 is FQNEAQ. V lost 5 bases to trimming and J lost 10 bases, with 11 bases between them. CDR3 size: 11 residues. CDR3: CASSRTRDYTF. The CDR3 nucleotides are TGTGCCAGCAGCCGAACTCGGGACTACACCTTC.

This clone was detected only a few times. This chain joins TRBV18 and TRBJ1-1; weak D call: TRBD1 (6 bases). V was pared by 7 bases and J by 1 base, with 10 bases between. The CDR3 covers 13 residues. Germline CDR1 is KGHSH and CDR2 is LQKENI. CDR3 region: CASLGQRNTEAFF. The CDR3 bases are TGTGCCAGCTTGGGACAAAGGAACACTGAAGCTTTCTTT.